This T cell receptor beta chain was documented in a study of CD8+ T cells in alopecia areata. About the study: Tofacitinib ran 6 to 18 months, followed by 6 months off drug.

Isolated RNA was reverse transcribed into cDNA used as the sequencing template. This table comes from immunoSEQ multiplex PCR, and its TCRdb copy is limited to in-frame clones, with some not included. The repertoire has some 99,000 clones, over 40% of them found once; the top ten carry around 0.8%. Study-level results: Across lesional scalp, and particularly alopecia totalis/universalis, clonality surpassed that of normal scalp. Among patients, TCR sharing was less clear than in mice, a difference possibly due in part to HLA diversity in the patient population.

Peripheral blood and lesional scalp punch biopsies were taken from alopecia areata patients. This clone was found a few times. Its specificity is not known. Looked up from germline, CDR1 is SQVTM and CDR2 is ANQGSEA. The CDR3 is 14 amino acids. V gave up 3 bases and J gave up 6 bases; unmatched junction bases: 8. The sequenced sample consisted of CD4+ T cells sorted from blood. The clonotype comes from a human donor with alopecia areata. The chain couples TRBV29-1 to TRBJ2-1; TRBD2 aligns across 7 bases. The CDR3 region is CSVERGRGVNEQFF. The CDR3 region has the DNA TGCAGCGTTGAGCGCGGGAGAGGGGTCAATGAGCAGTTCTTC.